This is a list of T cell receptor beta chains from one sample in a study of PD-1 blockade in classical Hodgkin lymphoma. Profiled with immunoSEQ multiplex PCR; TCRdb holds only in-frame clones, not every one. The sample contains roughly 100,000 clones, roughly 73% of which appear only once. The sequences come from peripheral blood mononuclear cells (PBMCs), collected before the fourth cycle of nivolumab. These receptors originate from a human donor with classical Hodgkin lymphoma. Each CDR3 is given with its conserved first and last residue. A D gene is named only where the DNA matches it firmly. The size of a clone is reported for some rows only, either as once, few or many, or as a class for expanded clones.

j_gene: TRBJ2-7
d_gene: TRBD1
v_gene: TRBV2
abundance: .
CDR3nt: TGTGCCAGCAGTGAAGGGGACAGTCTGGTCTACGAGCAGTACTTC
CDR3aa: CASSEGDSLVYEQYF

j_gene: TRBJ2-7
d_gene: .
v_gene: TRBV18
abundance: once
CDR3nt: TGTGCCAGCTCACCGACTCGTGACGGGGAGCAGTACTTC
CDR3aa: CASSPTRDGEQYF

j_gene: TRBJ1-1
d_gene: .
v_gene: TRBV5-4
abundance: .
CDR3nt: TGTGCCAGCAGCTTGGATCCGGACACTGAAGCTTTCTTT
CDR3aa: CASSLDPDTEAFF

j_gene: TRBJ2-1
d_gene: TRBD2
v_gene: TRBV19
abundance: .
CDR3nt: TGTGCCAGTAGTCCCGGACTAGCCCATGAGCAGTTCTTC
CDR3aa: CASSPGLAHEQFF

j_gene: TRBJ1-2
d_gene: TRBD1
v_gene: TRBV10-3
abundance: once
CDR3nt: TGTGCCATCAGTGACGCCACACAGGGGAGGGATGGCTACACCTTC
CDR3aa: CAISDATQGRDGYTF

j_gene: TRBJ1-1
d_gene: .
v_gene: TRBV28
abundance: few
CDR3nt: TGTGCCAGCAGTTTACCAGGGAACACTGAAGCTTTCTTT
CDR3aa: CASSLPGNTEAFF

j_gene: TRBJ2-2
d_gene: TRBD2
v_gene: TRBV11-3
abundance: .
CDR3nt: TGTGCCAGCAGCTTTATAAGCGGGAGGGACACCGGGGAGCTGTTTTTT
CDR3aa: CASSFISGRDTGELFF

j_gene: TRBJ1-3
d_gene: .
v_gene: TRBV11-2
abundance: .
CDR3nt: TGTGCCAGCAGCTTAATCGCAGGGTTCGGAAACACCATATATTTT
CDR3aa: CASSLIAGFGNTIYF

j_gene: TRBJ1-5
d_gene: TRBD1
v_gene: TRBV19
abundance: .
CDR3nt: TGTGCCAGTAGTCCCCTCGACAGGGAAGACCAGCCCCAGCATTTT
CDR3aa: CASSPLDREDQPQHF

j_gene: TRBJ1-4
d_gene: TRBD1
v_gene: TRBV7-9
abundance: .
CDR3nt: TGTGCCAGCAGCCCCCGGACAGGGAAACTGTTTTTT
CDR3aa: CASSPRTGKLFF

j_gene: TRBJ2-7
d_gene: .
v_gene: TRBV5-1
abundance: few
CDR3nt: TGCGCCAGCAGCTTGGTGGGCAGGACATCCCGCTACGAGCAGTACTTC
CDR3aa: CASSLVGRTSRYEQYF

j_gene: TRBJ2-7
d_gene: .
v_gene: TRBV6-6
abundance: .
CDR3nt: TGTGCCAGCAGTTACTTCGACAGGCGGGACGCGCAGTACTTC
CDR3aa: CASSYFDRRDAQYF

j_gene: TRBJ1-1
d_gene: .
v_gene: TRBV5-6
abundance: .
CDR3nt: TGTGCCAGCAGCTTGGGGGTACAGAACACTGAAGCTTTCTTT
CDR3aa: CASSLGVQNTEAFF

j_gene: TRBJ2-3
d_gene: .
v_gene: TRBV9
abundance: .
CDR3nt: TGTGCCAGCAGCGTCACCCCCTCTAGCACAGATACGCAGTATTTT
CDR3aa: CASSVTPSSTDTQYF

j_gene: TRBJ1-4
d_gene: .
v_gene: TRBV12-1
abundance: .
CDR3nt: TGTGCCAGCAGAGGCGGGCCGATCCTAGCGGGTGAAAAACTGTTTTTT
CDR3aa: CASRGGPILAGEKLFF

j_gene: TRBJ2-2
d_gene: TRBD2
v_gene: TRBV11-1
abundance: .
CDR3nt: TGTGCCAGCAGCCTACTAGCGGGCGGGGCCACCGGGGAGCTGTTTTTT
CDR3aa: CASSLLAGGATGELFF

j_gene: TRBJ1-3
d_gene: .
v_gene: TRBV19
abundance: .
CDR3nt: TGTGCCAGTAGTGGGGACTTTCGCTCTGGAAACACCATATATTTT
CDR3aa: CASSGDFRSGNTIYF

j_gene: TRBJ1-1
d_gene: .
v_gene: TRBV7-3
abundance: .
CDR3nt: TGTGCCAGCAGCTTAACGGCCAACACTGAAGCTTTCTTT
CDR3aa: CASSLTANTEAFF

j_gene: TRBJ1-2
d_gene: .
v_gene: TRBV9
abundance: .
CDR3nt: TGTGCCAGCAGCCCCGAGTGGGCCCTTCCCTATGGCTACACCTTC
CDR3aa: CASSPEWALPYGYTF

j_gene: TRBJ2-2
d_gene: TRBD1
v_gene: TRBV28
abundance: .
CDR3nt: TGTGCCGGTGGGACAGGGCCCACCGGGGAGCTGTTTTTT
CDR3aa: CAGGTGPTGELFF

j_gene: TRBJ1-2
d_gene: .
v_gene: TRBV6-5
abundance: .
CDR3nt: TGTGCCAGCTTTGAAGATGGGTATGGCTACACCTTC
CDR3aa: CASFEDGYGYTF

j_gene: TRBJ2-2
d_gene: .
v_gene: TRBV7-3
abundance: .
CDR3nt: TGTGCCAGCAGCCCAGCTCTGGGATACACCGGGGAGCTGTTTTTT
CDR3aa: CASSPALGYTGELFF

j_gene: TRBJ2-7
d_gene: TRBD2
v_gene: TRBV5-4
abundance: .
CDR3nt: TGTGCCAGCAGCTTTGCGGGAGAGAGATCCTACGAGCAGTACTTC
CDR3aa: CASSFAGERSYEQYF

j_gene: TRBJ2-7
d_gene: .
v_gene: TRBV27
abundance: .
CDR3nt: TGTGCCAGCAGTTTATACACTTCCTACGAGCAGTACTTC
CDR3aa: CASSLYTSYEQYF

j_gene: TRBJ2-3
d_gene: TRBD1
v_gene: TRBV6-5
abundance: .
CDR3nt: TGTGCCAGCAGGGCAGGGGGCCGCACAGATACGCAGTATTTT
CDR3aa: CASRAGGRTDTQYF

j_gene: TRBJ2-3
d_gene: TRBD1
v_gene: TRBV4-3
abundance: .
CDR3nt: TGCGCCAGCAGCCAAGAGGCGCAGGGGGCCGCAGATACGCAGTATTTT
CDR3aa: CASSQEAQGAADTQYF

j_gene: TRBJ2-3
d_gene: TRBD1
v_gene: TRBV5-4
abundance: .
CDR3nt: TGTGCCAGCAGCGTCAGGGGGACAGATACGCAGTATTTT
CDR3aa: CASSVRGTDTQYF

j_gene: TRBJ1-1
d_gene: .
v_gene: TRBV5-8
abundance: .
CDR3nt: TGTGCCAGCAGCTCCCCGTTCGGGTACGGCACTGAAGCTTTCTTT
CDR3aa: CASSSPFGYGTEAFF

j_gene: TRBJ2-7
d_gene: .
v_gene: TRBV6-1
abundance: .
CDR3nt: TGTGCCAGCAGTGAAGTCTTGGGTCCGCGTAAATCCTACGAGCAGTACTTC
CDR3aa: CASSEVLGPRKSYEQYF

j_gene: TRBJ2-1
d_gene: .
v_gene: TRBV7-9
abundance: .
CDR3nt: TGTGCCAGCAGCCCCAGGGGGACTAGGGTCCTCAATGAGCAGTTCTTC
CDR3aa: CASSPRGTRVLNEQFF

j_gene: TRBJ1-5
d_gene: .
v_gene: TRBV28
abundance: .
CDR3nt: TGTGCCAGCAGCTCGGACAGTTTGGCCCAGCATTTT
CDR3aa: CASSSDSLAQHF

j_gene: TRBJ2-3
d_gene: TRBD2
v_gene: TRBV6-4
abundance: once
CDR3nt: TGTGCCAGCAGTCCAGGACTAGCGGGCGGTTCAGATACGCAGTATTTT
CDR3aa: CASSPGLAGGSDTQYF

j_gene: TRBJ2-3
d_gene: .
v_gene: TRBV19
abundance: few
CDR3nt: TGTGCCAGTAGTAAAAGCCACACAGATACGCAGTATTTT
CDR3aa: CASSKSHTDTQYF

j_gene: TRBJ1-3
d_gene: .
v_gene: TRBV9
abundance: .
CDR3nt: TGTGCCAGCAGCCGGACAGATTTCTCTGGAAACACCATATATTTT
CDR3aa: CASSRTDFSGNTIYF

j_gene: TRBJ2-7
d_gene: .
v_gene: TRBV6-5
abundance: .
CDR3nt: TGTGCCAGCAGATCCCCCTGGCGCAACACCTACGAGCAGTACTTC
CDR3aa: CASRSPWRNTYEQYF

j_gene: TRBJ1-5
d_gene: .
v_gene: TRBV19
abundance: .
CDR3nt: TGTGCCAGTAGTATTGAGCAGGGTATCCAGCCCCAGCATTTT
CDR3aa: CASSIEQGIQPQHF

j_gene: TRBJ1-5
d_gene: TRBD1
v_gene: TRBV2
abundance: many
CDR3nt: TGTGCCAGCAGTGGAGACAGGGTCGGGAATCAGCCCCAGCATTTT
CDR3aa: CASSGDRVGNQPQHF